This entry lists 11 T cell receptor beta chains sequenced from one sample in a study of Graves' ophthalmopathy and Graves' hyperthyroidism. RNA transcripts were the source from which TCR beta CDR3 regions were amplified. Scientists carried out first-round RT-PCR using HTBI primers and then a second-round multiplex PCR. MiXCR, applied by TCRdb to the multiplex PCR reads, yields one record per CDR3 protein. In the table there are 400,000 to 450,000 distinct CDR3 sequences, about 21% of which are singletons. The specimen was peripheral blood. These receptors were taken from a woman between 18 and 29 years old with stable Graves' hyperthyroidism.

The V and J genes are TRBV6-1 and TRBJ2-7, with D perhaps TRBD1 or TRBD2 (5 bases each). Between the trimmed V and J ends, which lost 2 bases and 5 bases, there was a span of 13 bases. The CDR3 is 14 residues long. Germline V gene lookup returns CDR1 MNHNS and CDR2 SASEGT. DNA of the CDR3: TGTGCCAGCAGTGAACGGGGACCGAGGAACGAGCAGTACTTC. Residues: CASSERGPRNEQYF.

This clonotype was observed a single time. The J gene is TRBJ1-1, the V gene TRBV20-1, with D perhaps TRBD1 (6 bases). The CDR3 runs to 12 residues. Germline CDR1 DFQATT, CDR2 SNEGSKA (reference sequence). The germline V and J ends were trimmed by 4 bases and 13 bases, with 19 bases remaining between them. The CDR3 sequence is CSAKITGQGLFF. As DNA, the CDR3 is TGCAGTGCTAAGATCACCGGTCAGGGGCTTTTCTTT.

Points on this clonotype: A much larger clone differs by one base, so this may be a read error. This CDR3 reads CASSQARWRERNYEQYF. CDR3 bases: TGCGCCAGCAGCCAAGCGAGGTGGCGGGAGAGGAACTACGAGCAGTACTTC. The chain is built from TRBV4-1 and TRBJ2-7; 7 bases line up with TRBD2. This CDR3 is 17 amino acids long. CDR1 is MGHRA, CDR2 YSYEKL, per germline. The V segment lost 1 base and the J segment 3 bases; nucleotides outside the gene matches: 12.

This clonotype was counted ten times or more. The chain links TRBV7-3 to TRBJ2-7; D gene ambiguous. CDR1 SGHTA and CDR2 FQGTGA come from the germline V gene. This CDR3 is built from 13 residues. Between the trimmed V and J ends, which lost 5 bases and 7 bases, there was a span of 15 bases. This chain's CDR3 is CASSPTSRGEQYF. DNA for the CDR3: TGTGCCAGCAGCCCTACGTCTAGAGGAGAGCAGTACTTC.

This clonotype was seen more than once but under ten times. This chain connects TRBV7-8 to TRBJ1-5; D ambiguous. Germline V lookup: CDR1 SGHVS, CDR2 FQNEAQ. The CDR3 loop spans 14 amino acids. The V and J ends lost 4 bases and 3 bases respectively, with 10 bases between them. The CDR3 DNA sequence: TGTGCCAGCAGCTCCCCCGGGCCCAATCAGCCCCAGCATTTT. Its protein is CASSSPGPNQPQHF.

This sequence joins TRBV30 and TRBJ2-5, with D perhaps matching TRBD2 (5 bases). Germline loops: CDR1 GTSNPN, CDR2 SVGIG (reference sequence). The CDR3 is 14 residues long. Trimming stripped 4 bases from V and 4 bases from J, with 16 bases between. Here the CDR3 DNA reads TGTGCCTGGAACGCTCCGGGAAGGCGAGAGACCCAGTACTTC. This translates into CAWNAPGRRETQYF. Full variable domain (remainder filled in from reference TRBV30 and TRBJ2-5): SQTIHQWPATLVQPVGSPLSLECTVEGTSNPNLYWYRQAAGRGLQLLFYSVGIGQISSEVPQNLSASRPQDRQFILSSKKLLLSDSGFYLCAWNAPGRRETQYFGPGTRLLVL.

This clonotype was counted between two and nine times. The rearrangement links TRBV28 to TRBJ1-2; the D is unclear. The germline V gene encodes CDR1 MDHEN and CDR2 SYDVKM. The CDR3 covers 13 residues. Trimming removed 6 bases from V and 0 bases from J, with 8 bases in between. The CDR3 DNA follows: TGTGCCAGCAGCGCGCCAACTAACTATGGCTACACCTTC. This sequence encodes CASSAPTNYGYTF.

There are many counts of this clonotype. Sequence at one end of the junction differs from germline and may be a read error. The chain has TRBV20-1 and TRBJ2-5; no definite D call. Germline V CDR1 and CDR2: DFQATT, SNEGSKA (reference sequence). CDR3 length equals 10 residues. The CDR3 loop reads CSARNRYSWF. The CDR3 bases are TGCAGTGCTAGAAACAGATACTCGTGGTTC.

This clonotype has at least ten counts. The chain links TRBV3-1 to TRBJ2-5; D is unresolved. Trimming removed 3 bases from V and 7 bases from J, with 6 bases in between. From germline, CDR1 is LGHDT and CDR2 YNNKEL (reference sequence). The CDR3 covers 11 residues. The chain's CDR3 is CASSHTRTQYF. DNA for the CDR3: TGTGCCAGCAGCCACACCCGGACCCAGTACTTC.

In its sample, this clonotype was seen many times. The chain employs TRBV12-3 or TRBV12-4 and TRBJ1-1; D not certain. CDR3 length equals 13 residues. V shed 6 bases and J shed 1 base, with 9 bases lying between them. CDR3 in amino acids: CASRVRENTEAFF. Written as DNA, the CDR3 is TGTGCCAGCAGGGTAAGGGAGAACACTGAAGCTTTCTTT.

This clonotype was seen just once. This chain joins TRBV6-1 and TRBJ1-2, with 7 bases lining up with TRBD1. V shed 2 bases and J 4 bases; nucleotides not matched to a gene: 10. CDR1 is MNHNS, CDR2 SASEGT, per germline. The CDR3 runs to 16 residues. The CDR3 sequence: CASSEMRQGVPYGYTF. For the CDR3, the DNA is TGTGCCAGCAGTGAAATGAGACAGGGAGTGCCCTATGGCTACACCTTC.